The entry that follows covers one TCR beta chain sequence. Its specificity is unknown. Germline V gene data show CDR1 as SGHRS and CDR2 as YFSETQ. The CDR3 loop spans 16 amino acids. Through a sample-barcoded 5' primer and a J-beta primer mix, a second PCR was run for roughly 6 to 11 cycles. Each CDR3 protein gets one entry after TCRdb re-called the 5' RACE reads with MiXCR. Among 650,000 to 1,000,000 distinct CDR3 sequences, around 36% were seen once, and the ten largest hold around 13%. This entry is derived from a study of blood T cells in healthy people across ages. Study background: Template switching retrieved approximately one barcoded beta molecule for each two T cells. Study results and limitations: Comparison with aged donors showed that long-lived donors had more naive CD4+ cells and higher diversity.

The chain couples TRBV5-1 to TRBJ2-1, with 9 bases aligning to TRBD1. The end of the DNA fits TRBJ2-7 better, so the J call may be wrong. This sequence originates from a man between 18 and 35 years old in good health. Input material: blood. CDR3 residues: CASSPGQGGSYNEQYF. In nucleotides, the CDR3 is TGCGCCAGCAGCCCGGGACAGGGAGGCTCCTACAATGAGCAGTACTTC.